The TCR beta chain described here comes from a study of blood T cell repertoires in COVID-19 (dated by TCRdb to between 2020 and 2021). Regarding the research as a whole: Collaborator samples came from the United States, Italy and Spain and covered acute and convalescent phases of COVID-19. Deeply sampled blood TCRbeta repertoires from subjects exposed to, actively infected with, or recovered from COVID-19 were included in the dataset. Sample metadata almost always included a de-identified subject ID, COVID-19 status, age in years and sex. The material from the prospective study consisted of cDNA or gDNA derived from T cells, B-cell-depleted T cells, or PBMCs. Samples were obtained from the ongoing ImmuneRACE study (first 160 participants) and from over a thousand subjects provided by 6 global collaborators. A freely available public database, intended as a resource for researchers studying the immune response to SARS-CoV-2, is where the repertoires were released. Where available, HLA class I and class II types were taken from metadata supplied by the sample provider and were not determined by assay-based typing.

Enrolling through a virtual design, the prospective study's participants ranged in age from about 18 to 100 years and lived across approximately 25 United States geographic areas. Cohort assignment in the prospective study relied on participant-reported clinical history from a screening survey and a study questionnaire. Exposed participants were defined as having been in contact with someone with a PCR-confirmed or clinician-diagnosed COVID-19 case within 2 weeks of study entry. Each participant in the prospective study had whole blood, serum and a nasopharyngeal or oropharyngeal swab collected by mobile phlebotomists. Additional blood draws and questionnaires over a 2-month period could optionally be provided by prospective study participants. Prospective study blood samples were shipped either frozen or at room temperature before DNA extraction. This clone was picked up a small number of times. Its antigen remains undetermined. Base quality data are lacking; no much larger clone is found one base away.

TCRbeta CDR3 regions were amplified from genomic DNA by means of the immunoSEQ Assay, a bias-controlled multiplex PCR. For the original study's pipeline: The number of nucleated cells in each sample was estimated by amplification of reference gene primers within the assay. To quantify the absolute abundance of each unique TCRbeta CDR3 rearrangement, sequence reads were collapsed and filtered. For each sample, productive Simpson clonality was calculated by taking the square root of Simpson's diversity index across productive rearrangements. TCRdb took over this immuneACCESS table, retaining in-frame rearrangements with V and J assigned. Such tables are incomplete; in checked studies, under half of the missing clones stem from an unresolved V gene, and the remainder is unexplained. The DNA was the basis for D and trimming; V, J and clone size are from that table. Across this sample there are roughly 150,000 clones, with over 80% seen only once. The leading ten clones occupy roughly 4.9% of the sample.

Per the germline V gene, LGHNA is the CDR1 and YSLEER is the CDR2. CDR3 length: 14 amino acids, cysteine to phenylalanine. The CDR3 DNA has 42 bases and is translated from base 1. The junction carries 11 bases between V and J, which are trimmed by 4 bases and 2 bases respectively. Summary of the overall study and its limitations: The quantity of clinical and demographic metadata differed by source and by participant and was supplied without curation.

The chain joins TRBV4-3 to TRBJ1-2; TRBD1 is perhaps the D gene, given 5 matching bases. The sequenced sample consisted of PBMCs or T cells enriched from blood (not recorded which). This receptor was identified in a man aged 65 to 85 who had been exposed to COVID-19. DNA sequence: TGCGCCAGCAGCCCGACAGAACAGAACTATGGCTACACCTTC. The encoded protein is CASSPTEQNYGYTF.